Listed here are 15 T cell receptor beta chains from one sample, sequenced in a study of blood T cell repertoires in COVID-19. Using immunoSEQ multiplex PCR, the repertoire was profiled, and TCRdb retains in-frame clones only, with some absent. The profile shows 130,000 or so clones, around nine tenths of them singletons. Sequenced sample: peripheral blood. All receptors come from a woman in her fifties or sixties with acute or convalescent COVID-19.

The genes are TRBV7-9 and TRBJ1-5, with 9 bases aligning to TRBD1. Germline CDR1 and CDR2: SEHNR and FQNEAQ (reference sequence). The junction had 5 bases not matched to a gene; V was cut back by 1 base and J by 4 bases. The CDR3 totals 16 residues. The chain's CDR3 is CASSLVGQGPNQPQHF. The CDR3 DNA reads as TGTGCCAGCAGCTTAGTGGGACAGGGCCCTAATCAGCCCCAGCATTTT.

This chain links TRBV7-2 with TRBJ2-5, with a weak D call TRBD2 (5 bases). This CDR3 region has 15 residues. Germline V lookup: CDR1 SGHTA, CDR2 FQGNSA. V was pared by 1 base and J by 2 bases, with 11 bases between. CDR3 protein: CASSLGASFQETQYF. The DNA of the CDR3 is TGTGCCAGCAGCTTAGGGGCTAGCTTTCAAGAGACCCAGTACTTC.

This clone has only one observation. The chain uses TRBV29-1 and TRBJ1-2; no firm D call. CDR1 is SQVTM and CDR2 is ANQGSEA in the germline V gene. Trimming removed 3 bases from V and 4 bases from J, with 9 bases in between. CDR3 size: 12 residues. CDR3 loop: CSVEAGGYGYTF. DNA of the CDR3: TGCAGCGTTGAGGCAGGTGGCTATGGCTACACCTTC.

The chain uses TRBV19 and TRBJ1-5, with D possibly being TRBD1 (5 bases). V lost 7 bases and J lost 1, with 8 bases in between. CDR3 length: 13 amino acids. Germline lookup yields CDR1 LNHDA and CDR2 SQIVND (reference sequence). The CDR3: CASMAGSNQPQHF. CDR3 DNA: TGTGCCAGTATGGCAGGGAGCAATCAGCCCCAGCATTTT.

CDR3 bases: TGTGCCAGCAGGCCCTCCGGGAGTTCAGATACGCAGTATTTT. It specifies CASRPSGSSDTQYF. The rearrangement joins TRBV7-2 to TRBJ2-3; tentatively, D is TRBD2 (6 bases). CDR1 is SGHTA, CDR2 FQGNSA, per germline. Trimming took 6 bases from V and 4 from J, leaving 14 bases between them. CDR3 length equals 14 residues.

The V gene is TRBV10-3, the J gene TRBJ2-7; D is unresolved. With 2 bases removed from V and 2 bases from J, the gap between germline ends came to 19 bases. The germline gives CDR1 ENHRY, CDR2 SYGVKD. This CDR3 has 17 residues. The CDR3 DNA reads TGTGCCATCAGTGAGCCTCCCCGATTCGACTCACCCTACGAGCAGTACTTC. Translating gives CAISEPPRFDSPYEQYF.

This clone was seen a single time. The rearrangement links TRBV7-9 to TRBJ2-5; TRBD2 aligns across 7 bases. The CDR3 extends over 15 amino acids. The germline V gene has CDR1 SEHNR and CDR2 FQNEAQ (reference sequence). Losses at the gene ends were 7 bases for V and 3 bases for J; bases not matched to a gene: 11. The CDR3 loop is CASTKAGGTEETQYF. DNA for the CDR3: TGTGCCAGCACCAAAGCCGGGGGGACTGAAGAGACCCAGTACTTC.

V usage is TRBV7-6 and J usage is TRBJ1-4, with 9 positions matching TRBD1. CDR3 length equals 17 residues. Germline V gene sequence: CDR1 SGHVS, CDR2 FNYEAQ. The V gene end was trimmed by 4 bases and the J gene end by 7 bases; junction bases not matched to a gene: 13. The CDR3 loop reads CASSSALGQGWGEKLFF. The CDR3 bases are TGTGCCAGCAGCTCCGCTTTGGGACAGGGCTGGGGTGAAAAACTGTTTTTT.

The sample holds a few counts of this clone. Here the CDR3 reads CASSLNEGAVGGYTF. In nucleotides, the CDR3 is TGTGCCAGCAGTTTAAATGAGGGGGCGGTAGGTGGCTACACCTTC. This rearrangement joins TRBV27 to TRBJ1-2, with 7 nucleotides matching TRBD1. J was trimmed by 7 bases and V by 2 bases; bases with no gene match: 10. The germline V gene has CDR1 MNHEY and CDR2 SMNVEV (reference sequence). The CDR3 spans 15 residues.

J is TRBJ1-2 and V is TRBV13, with TRBD1 matching over 9 bases. This CDR3 has 15 amino acids. Germline CDR1 is PRHDT and CDR2 is FYEKMQ (reference sequence). Trimming took 3 bases from V and 4 from J; bases not matched to a gene: 6. CDR3 sequence reads: CASSLETGGSYGYTF. CDR3 in DNA: TGTGCCAGCAGCTTGGAGACAGGGGGGAGCTATGGCTACACCTTC.

The V and J genes are TRBV7-2 and TRBJ2-1, with 13 nucleotides matching TRBD2. This CDR3 is 16 amino acids long. The ends lost 5 bases at V and 6 bases at J; junction bases unmatched: 7. Germline V CDR1 and CDR2: SGHTA, FQGNSA. CDR3 in amino acids: CASSPWTSGSFNEQFF. CDR3 coding DNA: TGTGCCAGCAGCCCGTGGACTAGCGGGAGTTTCAATGAGCAGTTCTTC.

Written as DNA, the CDR3 is TGTGCCTGGAGTCAGGGGACAGGGGGTAACTACGAGCAGTACTTC. This sequence encodes CAWSQGTGGNYEQYF. The genes are TRBV30 and TRBJ2-7; TRBD1 aligns across 11 bases. The trim removed 2 bases at V and 3 bases at J, leaving 6 bases unmatched. CDR1 GTSNPN and CDR2 SVGIG come from the germline V gene (reference sequence). This CDR3 region has 15 residues.

This chain uses TRBV6-5 with TRBJ1-2, with 9 bases matching TRBD1. CDR1 MNHEY and CDR2 SVGAGI come from the germline V gene. The CDR3 has 15 residues. The J segment lost 10 bases and the V segment lost 6 bases, leaving 15 bases of the junction unmatched. In nucleotides, the CDR3 is TGTGCCAGCAGCCTCCTTAGGGCCCGGACAGGGGTCTACACCTTC. Residues: CASSLLRARTGVYTF.

The V gene is TRBV5-4, the J gene TRBJ1-2; 7 nucleotides line up with TRBD1. With 2 bases clipped from V and 4 bases from J, the junction kept 8 bases outside the gene matches. The CDR3 is 15 amino acids. Germline CDR1 reads SGHNT; CDR2 reads YYREEE (reference sequence). The CDR3, as DNA: TGTGCCAGCAGCTTACCTAACAGGGGAAGCTATGGCTACACCTTC. It translates to CASSLPNRGSYGYTF. The full variable domain, completed using reference TRBV5-4 and TRBJ1-2, is ETGVTQSPTHLIKTRGQQVTLRCSSQSGHNTVSWYQQALGQGPQFIFQYYREEENGRGNFPPRFSGLQFPNYSSELNVNALELDDSALYLCASSLPNRGSYGYTFGSGTRLTVV.

The chain is built from TRBV11-3 and TRBJ1-6, with D tentatively TRBD1 (6 bases). Germline V gives CDR1 SGHNT, CDR2 YENEEA. The CDR3 is 14 amino acids. Trimming cost V 1 base and J 5 bases, with 6 bases left between them. This CDR3 is CASSLGQDNSPLHF. CDR3 bases: TGTGCCAGCAGCTTAGGACAGGATAATTCACCCCTCCACTTT.